A single sample is the source of the 27 T cell receptor beta chains below, sequenced in a study of blood T cell repertoires in COVID-19. Produced via immunoSEQ multiplex PCR; TCRdb's table is partial and in-frame only. The table records 320,000 or so clones, roughly 89% of them present only once. Source material: PBMCs or T cells enriched from blood (not recorded which). The receptors stem from a man in his sixties who had recovered from COVID-19.

CDR3 sequence (DNA): TGTGCCTGGAGTGTATCTAGCGGAAGGACGTGGAGCACAGATACGCAGTATTTT. As protein: CAWSVSSGRTWSTDTQYF. This rearrangement joins TRBV30 to TRBJ2-3; 7 bases fit TRBD2. The germline CDR1 and CDR2 sequences are GTSNPN and SVGIG (reference sequence). V shed 0 bases and J 0 bases; nucleotides not matched to a gene: 12. The CDR3 has 18 amino acids.

The CDR3 sequence is CATRQGFGNEQFF. For the CDR3, the DNA is TGCGCCACTCGACAGGGGTTTGGCAATGAGCAGTTCTTC. The chain joins TRBV5-1 to TRBJ2-1; 8 nucleotides agree with TRBD1. The CDR3 loop spans 13 amino acids. V was clipped by 9 bases and J by 6 bases; unmatched bases: 8. Germline V gene lookup returns CDR1 SGHRS and CDR2 YFSETQ. The whole variable domain, remainder taken from reference TRBV5-1 and TRBJ2-1, is KAGVTQTPRYLIKTRGQQVTLSCSPISGHRSVSWYQQTPGQGLQFLFEYFSETQRNKGNFPGRFSGRQFSNSRSEMNVSTLELGDSALYLCATRQGFGNEQFFGPGTRLTVL.

V usage is TRBV6-4 and J usage is TRBJ1-1, with D possibly matching TRBD1 (5 bases). The germline V gene has CDR1 MRHNA and CDR2 SNTAGT. V lost 5 bases and J 4 bases, leaving 11 bases between the germline ends. The CDR3 is 13 residues long. The DNA of the CDR3 is TGTGCCAGCAGTCCCGGAGGGGTCACTGAAGCTTTCTTT. Protein sequence: CASSPGGVTEAFF.

This chain uses TRBV5-6 with TRBJ2-1; unclear D gene. Trimming removed 2 bases at V and 0 bases at J, with 9 bases between. The CDR3 length is 15 residues. Germline CDR1 SGHDT, CDR2 YYEEEE. The CDR3 region has the DNA TGTGCCAGCAGCTTCGACTGGAGCTCCTACAATGAGCAGTTCTTC. Translated, it gives CASSFDWSSYNEQFF.

This sequence joins TRBV6-2 or TRBV6-3 and TRBJ2-7, with 12 bases matching TRBD2. The CDR3 sequence is 14 residues long. Germline CDR1 and CDR2: MNHEY and SVGEGT. V dropped 5 bases and J dropped 4; count of bases not matched to a gene: 3. The CDR3 here is CASSRLAGEYEQYF. CDR3 DNA: TGTGCCAGCAGTAGACTAGCGGGAGAGTACGAGCAGTACTTC.

The V gene is TRBV5-1, the J gene TRBJ2-5, with 7 positions matching TRBD1. V was clipped by 4 bases and J by 1 base; unmatched bases: 10. This CDR3 is built from 16 residues. Per germline, CDR1 SGHRS and CDR2 YFSETQ. CDR3 in DNA: TGCGCCAGCAGCCTCATACAGGGGACCCTCCAAGAGACCCAGTACTTC. It specifies CASSLIQGTLQETQYF.

This chain uses TRBV11-2 with TRBJ1-4, with 10 positions matching TRBD1. With 2 bases clipped from V and 7 bases from J, the junction kept 7 bases outside the gene matches. The CDR3 runs to 16 residues. The germline V gene encodes CDR1 SGHAT and CDR2 FQNNGV. This chain's CDR3 is CASSLSFGTGVEKLFF. CDR3 DNA sequence: TGTGCCAGCAGCTTAAGCTTCGGGACAGGGGTTGAAAAACTGTTTTTT.

This chain uses TRBV13 with TRBJ2-2; D is uncertain. Looked up from germline, CDR1 is PRHDT and CDR2 is FYEKMQ (reference sequence). Trimming pared 5 bases from V and 0 bases from J, leaving 22 bases between. This CDR3 is 19 amino acids long. In DNA form, the CDR3 reads TGTGCCAGCAGCGAGGTTGGCAGAGGTGGCGTAGCGAACACCGGGGAGCTGTTTTTT. This translates into CASSEVGRGGVANTGELFF.

The chain employs TRBV28 and TRBJ1-1, with 8 bases matching TRBD1. The CDR3 is made up of 16 amino acids. Germline loops: CDR1 MDHEN, CDR2 SYDVKM. With 4 bases clipped from V and 6 bases from J, the junction kept 13 bases outside the gene matches. DNA of the CDR3: TGTGCCAGCAGTTCCCTTCGGACAGGGCGGGGAGCTGAAGCTTTCTTT. Protein product: CASSSLRTGRGAEAFF. The whole variable domain, remainder taken from reference TRBV28 and TRBJ1-1, is DVKVTQSSRYLVKRTGEKVFLECVQDMDHENMFWYRQDPGLGLRLIYFSYDVKMKEKGDIPEGYSVSREKKERFSLILESASTNQTSMYLCASSSLRTGRGAEAFFGQGTRLTVV.

V gene TRBV9 combines with J gene TRBJ2-7, with D perhaps TRBD2 (6 bases). This CDR3 has 14 amino acids. Germline-derived CDR1 and CDR2 are SGDLS and YYNGEE. Trimming shortened V by 5 bases and J by 0 bases, and 12 bases separated the two germline ends. The CDR3 protein is CASSSGGISYEQYF. The CDR3 bases are TGTGCCAGCAGTTCGGGCGGGATCTCCTACGAGCAGTACTTC. The whole variable domain, remainder taken from reference TRBV9 and TRBJ2-7, is DSGVTQTPKHLITATGQRVTLRCSPRSGDLSVYWYQQSLDQGLQFLIQYYNGEERAKGNILERFSAQQFPDLHSELNLSSLELGDSALYFCASSSGGISYEQYFGPGTRLTVT.

This sequence joins TRBV7-2 and TRBJ2-4; 8 bases agree with TRBD2. CDR1 SGHTA and CDR2 FQGNSA come from the germline V gene. Germline trimming cut 0 bases from V and 5 bases from J; bases unmatched to any gene: 0. CDR3 length: 14 residues. This chain's CDR3 is CASSLALAENIQYF. CDR3 DNA sequence: TGTGCCAGCAGCTTAGCACTAGCGGAAAACATTCAGTACTTC.

V usage is TRBV3-1 (or the pseudogene TRBV3-2) and J usage is TRBJ2-3; maybe TRBD2 (6 bases). Germline V gene data show CDR1 as LGHDT and CDR2 as YNNKEL (reference sequence). Trimming removed 2 bases at V and 2 bases at J, with 14 bases between. CDR3 length: 16 amino acids. CDR3 in DNA: TGTGCCAGCAGCCAAAACGAGGGACTCCTCACAGATACGCAGTATTTT. Translation: CASSQNEGLLTDTQYF.

CDR3 protein: CATSDAGPTYNEQFF. CDR3 sequence (DNA): TGTGCCACCAGTGATGCGGGGCCAACCTACAATGAGCAGTTCTTC. J is TRBJ2-1 and V is TRBV24-1; possible D gene TRBD2, 6 bases. Germline V gene sequence: CDR1 KGHDR, CDR2 SFDVKD. V lost 3 bases to trimming and J lost 2 bases, with 10 bases between them. This CDR3 contains 15 residues.

J is TRBJ1-1 and V is TRBV7-2; D is unresolved. V shed 2 bases and J shed 6 bases, with 13 bases lying between them. This CDR3 comprises 14 residues. Germline CDR1 reads SGHTA; CDR2 reads FQGNSA. The CDR3 protein is CASSLSRAGAEAFF. DNA of the CDR3: TGTGCCAGCAGCTTAAGTCGAGCGGGAGCTGAAGCTTTCTTT.

The rearrangement links TRBV9 to TRBJ2-7; perhaps TRBD2 as D (6 bases). This CDR3 has 14 amino acids. Germline V gives CDR1 SGDLS, CDR2 YYNGEE. V lost 4 bases, J lost 3 bases, and 14 bases lay in between. The CDR3 here is CASSPGGGDYEQYF. DNA of the CDR3: TGTGCCAGCAGCCCCGGGGGTGGAGACTACGAGCAGTACTTC. Combining the CDR3 with reference TRBV9 and TRBJ2-7 gives the whole variable domain DSGVTQTPKHLITATGQRVTLRCSPRSGDLSVYWYQQSLDQGLQFLIQYYNGEERAKGNILERFSAQQFPDLHSELNLSSLELGDSALYFCASSPGGGDYEQYFGPGTRLTVT.

The DNA of the CDR3 is TGTGCCAGCAGTACCCCCAGGACTAGCGGCAATGAGCAGTTCTTC. It specifies CASSTPRTSGNEQFF. The chain combines TRBV6-5 with TRBJ2-1; TRBD2 matches 10 bases. V trimming: 5 bases; J trimming: 6 bases; junction bases outside the gene matches: 7. CDR3 length: 15 amino acids. Germline V gene lookup returns CDR1 MNHEY and CDR2 SVGAGI.

This clone was detected only once. The J gene is TRBJ2-7, the V gene TRBV10-2; 9 bases are a match to TRBD2. Losses at the gene ends were 8 bases for V and 4 bases for J; bases not matched to a gene: 12. This CDR3 region has 15 residues. Germline V gene data show CDR1 as WSHSY and CDR2 as SAAADI. Here the CDR3 reads CASSDDLAGFYEQYF. The CDR3 region has the DNA TGCGCCAGCTCCGACGACCTAGCGGGATTTTACGAGCAGTACTTC.

The chain couples TRBV5-1 to TRBJ2-1; 8 bases fit TRBD2. With V trimmed by 5 bases and J by 0 bases, 16 bases remained unmatched. Germline CDR1 is SGHRS and CDR2 is YFSETQ. The CDR3 has 19 residues. CDR3 sequence: CASSSILVTGTSSYNEQFF. CDR3 DNA: TGCGCCAGCAGTTCCATCCTCGTAACCGGGACTAGCTCCTACAATGAGCAGTTCTTC.

The CDR3, as DNA: TGTGCCAGCAGCGGGGGACTAGCGGGAAAAGAGACCCAGTACTTC. Its translation: CASSGGLAGKETQYF. This chain uses TRBV3-1 (or the pseudogene TRBV3-2) with TRBJ2-5; 13 nucleotides agree with TRBD2. This CDR3 is built from 15 residues. From germline, CDR1 is LGHDT and CDR2 YNNKEL (reference sequence). The ends lost 5 bases at V and 3 bases at J; junction bases unmatched: 3.

The chain carries TRBV24-1 and TRBJ2-7, with 9 nucleotides matching TRBD1. The CDR3 contains 16 residues. Germline V lookup: CDR1 KGHDR, CDR2 SFDVKD. With 5 bases clipped from V and 4 bases from J, the junction kept 11 bases outside the gene matches. The DNA of the CDR3 is TGTGCCACCAGTGGGGAGGGACAGGGAGAAGGATACGAGCAGTACTTC. This codes for CATSGEGQGEGYEQYF.

This chain uses TRBV5-4 with TRBJ1-2; 9 nucleotides match TRBD1. The length of the CDR3 is 16 residues. With 4 bases clipped from V and 1 base from J, the junction kept 8 bases outside the gene matches. From germline, CDR1 is SGHNT and CDR2 YYREEE (reference sequence). The CDR3 coding sequence is TGTGCCAGCAGCCCTGGGACAGGGAGGAATAACTATGGCTACACCTTC. It codes for CASSPGTGRNNYGYTF.

The rearrangement uses TRBV5-1 and TRBJ2-5, with D maybe TRBD2 (6 bases). Per germline, CDR1 SGHRS and CDR2 YFSETQ. The CDR3 is 13 amino acids. Trimming shortened V by 6 bases and J by 4 bases, and 13 bases separated the two germline ends. CDR3 region: CASKVGAGETQYF. CDR3 DNA sequence: TGCGCCAGCAAAGTGGGAGCGGGAGAGACCCAGTACTTC.

This sequence joins TRBV27 and TRBJ2-2; 11 nucleotides line up with TRBD2. The CDR3 loop spans 17 amino acids. Per the germline V gene, CDR1 is MNHEY and CDR2 is SMNVEV (reference sequence). V lost 4 bases, J lost 3 bases, and 7 bases stayed unmatched. The CDR3 DNA sequence: TGTGCCAGCAGTTCTCTAGCGGGAGGTCTGGACACCGGGGAGCTGTTTTTT. As protein: CASSSLAGGLDTGELFF.

This rearrangement joins TRBV7-2 to TRBJ2-5, with 7 bases that match TRBD1. CDR1 is SGHTA and CDR2 is FQGNSA in the germline V gene. V was clipped by 5 bases and J by 4 bases; unmatched bases: 4. This CDR3 spans 13 amino acids. CDR3 amino acids: CASSGNRGETQYF. CDR3 DNA sequence: TGTGCCAGCAGCGGAAACAGGGGAGAGACCCAGTACTTC.

The chain couples TRBV7-8 to TRBJ1-2; D is perhaps TRBD1 (5 bases). The CDR3 is 16 residues long. Per the germline V gene, CDR1 is SGHVS and CDR2 is FQNEAQ. V lost 3 bases, J lost 2 bases, and 16 bases lay in between. Written as DNA, the CDR3 is TGTGCCAGCAGCTTTATTTCTGGGGCAGAGAACTATGGCTACACCTTC. Translation: CASSFISGAENYGYTF.

This sequence joins TRBV28 and TRBJ2-7, with D possibly being TRBD2 (6 bases). The CDR3 runs 16 residues. Germline lookup yields CDR1 MDHEN and CDR2 SYDVKM. V shed 4 bases and J shed 2 bases, with 18 bases lying between them. Here the CDR3 reads CASSSASGTGAYEQYF. The CDR3 nucleotides are TGTGCCAGCAGTTCAGCCTCCGGGACGGGAGCCTACGAGCAGTACTTC.

The chain has TRBV2 and TRBJ1-5; D not resolved. V lost 5 bases, J lost 0 bases, and 14 bases lay in between. The length of the CDR3 is 16 residues. Per the germline V gene, CDR1 is SNHLY and CDR2 is FYNNEI. CDR3 coding DNA: TGTGCCAGCAGTAGTCAGACTACCTATAGCAATCAGCCCCAGCATTTT. Its translation: CASSSQTTYSNQPQHF.